Presented here are 32 T cell receptor beta chains from one specimen sequenced in a study of vaccination and CD4 T cells after COVID-19. Described treatment: approximately 9-day PBMC culture with coronavirus spike peptide pools or control peptides (ViraFEST assay). These receptors' targets are unknown. Sequencing of cultured CD4+ T cell DNA used the Oncomine TCR Beta short-read assay. Each CDR3 protein gets one entry after TCRdb re-called the PCR reads with MiXCR. The table has about 9,500 distinct CDR3 sequences, about 59% seen once. The sample comprised CD4+ T cells from blood, cultured in vitro. These TCRs come from a human donor who had recovered from COVID-19.

CDR3 protein: CASSEGGRAIIGELFF. Here the CDR3 DNA reads TGTGCCAGCAGTGAGGGCGGGAGGGCGATTATCGGGGAGCTGTTTTTT. This rearrangement joins TRBV2 to TRBJ2-2; TRBD2 aligns across 9 bases. Germline-derived CDR1 and CDR2 are SNHLY and FYNNEI. CDR3 length equals 16 residues. The V and J ends lost 3 bases and 7 bases, in that order; junction bases with no gene match: 9.

The V call is TRBV6-1, the J call TRBJ2-7, with D unresolved. Germline-derived CDR1 and CDR2 are MNHNS and SASEGT. The CDR3 is 14 amino acids. V lost 4 bases and J lost 0, with 10 bases in between. CDR3 region: CASSGPFLSYEQYF. CDR3 DNA: TGTGCCAGCAGTGGACCCTTCCTCTCCTACGAGCAGTACTTC.

The V and J genes are TRBV12-3 or TRBV12-4 and TRBJ2-7, with D unclear. The CDR3 extends over 15 amino acids. V was pared by 3 bases and J by 1 base, with 13 bases between. The CDR3, as DNA: TGTGCCAGCAGTTTCGGTCGAAGAACTTCCTACGAGCAGTACTTC. Residues: CASSFGRRTSYEQYF.

V is TRBV12-3 or TRBV12-4 and J is TRBJ2-2; TRBD1 matches at 9 bases. J lost 4 bases, V lost 8 bases, and 5 bases had no gene match. The CDR3 consists of 14 residues. The CDR3 region is CASSRTGATGELFF. The CDR3 DNA sequence: TGTGCCAGCTCACGGACAGGGGCCACCGGGGAGCTGTTTTTT.

The rearrangement uses TRBV4-1 and TRBJ1-5; no definite D call. The CDR3 length is 17 residues. CDR1 MGHRA and CDR2 YSYEKL come from the germline V gene. The germline V and J ends were trimmed by 0 bases and 3 bases, with 15 bases remaining between them. The CDR3 protein is CASSQDVIIPANQPQHF. The CDR3 coding sequence is TGCGCCAGCAGCCAAGACGTAATAATTCCCGCCAATCAGCCCCAGCATTTT.

The chain combines TRBV4-1 with TRBJ1-5, with 7 bases aligning to TRBD1. CDR1 and CDR2 (germline): MGHRA, YSYEKL. This CDR3 contains 16 residues. J gave up 6 bases and V 4 bases, and 12 bases lay outside the gene matches. This CDR3 is CASSLLGGTVPQPQHF. CDR3 coding DNA: TGCGCCAGCAGCCTCCTGGGTGGGACAGTACCTCAGCCCCAGCATTTT.

The chain combines TRBV30 with TRBJ2-4; D is perhaps TRBD2 (5 bases). The germline V gene encodes CDR1 GTSNPN and CDR2 SVGIG (reference sequence). The CDR3 extends over 15 amino acids. With 3 bases removed from V and 7 bases from J, the gap between germline ends came to 19 bases. Written as DNA, the CDR3 is TGTGCCTGGAGCCACACCCGCGGCGGGCGGAACATTCAGTACTTC. This sequence encodes CAWSHTRGGRNIQYF.

V gene TRBV7-2 combines with J gene TRBJ2-3; TRBD2 matches at 9 bases. The germline V gene has CDR1 SGHTA and CDR2 FQGNSA. The CDR3 contains 15 residues. The V gene end was trimmed by 2 bases and the J gene end by 8 bases; junction bases not matched to a gene: 8. The DNA for the CDR3 is TGTGCCAGCAGCTTAAGGCGGGAGGGGCAGGGTACGCAGTATTTT. This translates into CASSLRREGQGTQYF.

This clonotype was seen a few times. This chain joins TRBV19 and TRBJ2-7, with D tentatively TRBD1 (6 bases). V was cut by 8 bases and J by 7 bases, with 18 bases left in between. The germline V gene has CDR1 LNHDA and CDR2 SQIVND (reference sequence). CDR3 length: 13 residues. In DNA form, the CDR3 reads TGTGCCAGTCCCCCCGGGGCAGGGGAAGAGCAGTACTTC. Protein: CASPPGAGEEQYF.

This clonotype was recorded a few times. CDR3 DNA: TGTGCCAGCAGACAAAGGGCGGGAGGCACAGATACGCAGTATTTT. It yields the protein CASRQRAGGTDTQYF. The V and J genes are TRBV7-3 and TRBJ2-3, with 7 bases lining up with TRBD2. Unmatched junction bases numbered 7, after V lost 6 bases and J lost 1 base. The germline gives CDR1 SGHTA, CDR2 FQGTGA. This CDR3 spans 15 amino acids.

The CDR3 reads CASSLILAGDEQYF. CDR3 sequence (DNA): TGTGCCAGCAGTTTAATACTAGCGGGAGACGAGCAGTACTTC. V gene TRBV12-3 or TRBV12-4 combines with J gene TRBJ2-7, with TRBD2 identical over 11 bases. J gave up 5 bases and V 2 bases, and 2 bases lay outside the gene matches. CDR3 length equals 14 residues.

V is TRBV6-1 and J is TRBJ1-3, with unresolved D. Germline V gene sequence: CDR1 MNHNS, CDR2 SASEGT. The CDR3 is made up of 16 amino acids. V dropped 2 bases and J dropped 4 bases, with 15 bases sitting between them. The CDR3 loop reads CASSELKASRGNTIYF. CDR3 coding DNA: TGTGCCAGCAGTGAATTAAAGGCATCGAGAGGAAACACCATATATTTT.

The rearrangement links TRBV5-1 to TRBJ2-3, with 10 bases matching TRBD1. V gave up 5 bases and J gave up 15 bases; unmatched junction bases: 15. This CDR3 is built from 14 residues. Germline V gene sequence: CDR1 SGHRS, CDR2 YFSETQ. The CDR3 sequence is CASSDRQGAKPRYF. The CDR3 nucleotides read TGCGCCAGCAGTGACCGACAGGGGGCGAAGCCCAGATATTTT.

The chain has TRBV24-1 and TRBJ2-6, with 7 bases aligning to TRBD1. The CDR3 totals 16 residues. Germline V lookup: CDR1 KGHDR, CDR2 SFDVKD. The V and J ends lost 3 bases and 2 bases, in that order; junction bases with no gene match: 3. The CDR3 sequence is CATSDTDRAGANVLTF. CDR3 in DNA: TGTGCCACCAGTGATACCGACAGGGCTGGGGCCAACGTCCTGACTTTC.

The chain is built from TRBV2 and TRBJ2-7, with 9 bases identical to TRBD1. Per the germline V gene, CDR1 is SNHLY and CDR2 is FYNNEI. V lost 7 bases to trimming and J lost 5 bases; unmatched junction nucleotides: 9. The CDR3 loop spans 14 amino acids. The CDR3 nucleotides read TGTGCCAGCATTCTGACAGGGGGTATCCACGAGCAGTACTTC. Translated, it gives CASILTGGIHEQYF.

The chain carries TRBV20-1 and TRBJ2-1, with D tentatively TRBD1 (6 bases). The CDR3 extends over 13 amino acids. Germline loops: CDR1 DFQATT, CDR2 SNEGSKA (reference sequence). Trimming pared 5 bases from V and 8 bases from J, leaving 16 bases between. The CDR3 DNA sequence: TGCAGTGCTGCCGCAGGGGCTAACGATGAGCAGTTCTTC. Translation: CSAAAGANDEQFF.

The V and J genes are TRBV5-1 and TRBJ1-1, with D hard to call. V lost 0 bases and J lost 3, with 9 bases in between. This CDR3 is 14 amino acids long. In germline, CDR1 is SGHRS, CDR2 YFSETQ. CDR3 in amino acids: CASSLVPGDTEAFF. CDR3 DNA sequence: TGCGCCAGCAGCTTGGTTCCAGGCGACACTGAAGCTTTCTTT.

The chain carries TRBV6-1 and TRBJ1-1, with 8 nucleotides matching TRBD1. This CDR3 has 13 residues. Germline lookup yields CDR1 MNHNS and CDR2 SASEGT. V shed 6 bases, J shed 4 bases, and the junction held 4 bases outside the gene matches. CDR3 bases: TGTGCCAGCAGGGAGACAGGGGCCACTGAAGCTTTCTTT. Translating it yields CASRETGATEAFF.

This clonotype was seen a handful of times. J is TRBJ1-1 and V is TRBV20-1; tentative D call: TRBD1 (5 bases). The CDR3 has 15 amino acids. The germline V and J ends were trimmed by 0 bases and 5 bases, with 16 bases remaining between them. Looked up from germline, CDR1 is DFQATT and CDR2 is SNEGSKA (reference sequence). CDR3 amino acids: CSAREDSTGNTEAFF. The DNA of the CDR3 is TGCAGTGCTAGAGAAGACAGCACTGGGAATACTGAAGCTTTCTTT.

Note on this clonotype: The junction departs from the called germline gene at one end, perhaps through a read error. The chain combines TRBV6-5 with TRBJ2-1; possible D gene TRBD1, 5 bases. CDR3 length: 13 amino acids. Germline V gene data show CDR1 as MNHEY and CDR2 as SVGAGI. CDR3 amino acids: CANSYQGVDEQFF. Here the CDR3 DNA reads TGTGCCAACAGTTATCAGGGTGTCGATGAGCAGTTCTTC.

The chain is built from TRBV10-3 and TRBJ2-2; TRBD1 matches 11 bases. The germline CDR1 and CDR2 sequences are ENHRY and SYGVKD. CDR3 length: 15 residues. Losses at the gene ends were 6 bases for V and 5 bases for J; bases not matched to a gene: 5. The CDR3 nucleotides read TGTGCCATCAGCCGGGACAGGGGGTTGACCGGGGAGCTGTTTTTT. Its protein product is CAISRDRGLTGELFF.

This chain connects TRBV4-1 to TRBJ2-7; possible D gene TRBD1, 6 bases. The V gene's germline CDR1 is MGHRA and CDR2 YSYEKL. Trimming shortened V by 6 bases and J by 5 bases, and 17 bases separated the two germline ends. This CDR3 is built from 14 residues. The CDR3 spells CASSDRFAPDEQYF. The CDR3 coding sequence is TGCGCCAGCAGTGACAGGTTCGCGCCCGACGAGCAGTACTTC.

The chain employs TRBV7-3 and TRBJ2-3; TRBD1 matches at 7 bases. The CDR3 is 15 amino acids. J gave up 0 bases and V 2 bases, and 2 bases lay outside the gene matches. Looked up from germline, CDR1 is SGHTA and CDR2 is FQGTGA. The CDR3 sequence is CASSLGQASTDTQYF. In nucleotides, the CDR3 is TGTGCCAGCAGCTTAGGACAGGCCAGCACAGATACGCAGTATTTT.

The V gene is TRBV6-5, the J gene TRBJ2-5, with D tentatively TRBD1 (6 bases). CDR1 and CDR2 (germline): MNHEY, SVGAGI. V was pared by 0 bases and J by 0 bases, with 11 bases between. This CDR3 is 16 amino acids long. In DNA, the CDR3 is TGTGCCAGCAGTTACTCAGGTGGGGGCTACCAAGAGACCCAGTACTTC. Protein sequence: CASSYSGGGYQETQYF.

The DNA of the CDR3 is TGCAGTGCCCCGGACAGAACCGCAGCCGGGGCCAACGTCCTGACTTTC. Amino acids: CSAPDRTAAGANVLTF. The V call is TRBV20-1, the J call TRBJ2-6; D possibly corresponds to TRBD1 (6 bases). Trimming removed 6 bases at V and 4 bases at J, with 19 bases between. This CDR3 comprises 16 residues. From germline, CDR1 is DFQATT and CDR2 SNEGSKA (reference sequence).

The chain couples TRBV6-5 to TRBJ1-2, with TRBD1 matching over 7 bases. Germline trimming cut 2 bases from V and 4 bases from J; bases unmatched to any gene: 1. Germline values: CDR1 MNHEY, CDR2 SVGAGI. The CDR3 totals 13 residues. The CDR3 nucleotides read TGTGCCAGCAGTTACGGGACAGTCTATGGCTACACCTTC. The encoded protein is CASSYGTVYGYTF.

This chain uses TRBV2 with TRBJ1-2; possibly TRBD1 for D (5 bases). This CDR3 has 13 residues. Germline V gene data show CDR1 as SNHLY and CDR2 as FYNNEI. Between the trimmed V and J ends, which lost 1 base and 2 bases, there was a span of 5 bases. This chain's CDR3 is CASSEEGNYGYTF. The CDR3 DNA follows: TGTGCCAGCAGTGAAGAGGGGAACTATGGCTACACCTTC.

This clonotype has a single count. The chain employs TRBV7-9 and TRBJ1-1; no reliable D call. From germline, CDR1 is SEHNR and CDR2 FQNEAQ (reference sequence). V lost 0 bases, J lost 8 bases, and 4 bases lay in between. CDR3 size: 11 residues. The CDR3 loop is CASSLAREAFF. CDR3 sequence (DNA): TGTGCCAGCAGCTTAGCTCGCGAAGCTTTCTTT.

This sequence joins TRBV7-3 and TRBJ2-6; D may be TRBD2 (5 bases). This CDR3 contains 19 residues. V lost 5 bases and J 0 bases, leaving 20 bases between the germline ends. Germline V gene sequence: CDR1 SGHTA, CDR2 FQGTGA. CDR3 loop: CASSPTRAALSSGANVLTF. CDR3 DNA sequence: TGTGCCAGCAGCCCCACGAGGGCGGCGCTGAGCTCTGGGGCCAACGTCCTGACTTTC.

J is TRBJ2-5 and V is TRBV9; 8 bases line up with TRBD1. The germline V gene encodes CDR1 SGDLS and CDR2 YYNGEE. The CDR3 loop spans 17 amino acids. V trimming: 4 bases; J trimming: 0 bases; junction bases outside the gene matches: 11. CDR3 in amino acids: CASSTSQGVGYQETQYF. CDR3 sequence (DNA): TGTGCCAGCAGCACGTCACAGGGGGTGGGGTACCAAGAGACCCAGTACTTC.

The chain links TRBV20-1 to TRBJ2-2, with 7 bases lining up with TRBD2. The V segment lost 3 bases and the J segment 4 bases; nucleotides outside the gene matches: 8. From germline, CDR1 is DFQATT and CDR2 SNEGSKA (reference sequence). The CDR3 length is 15 residues. Here the CDR3 reads CSAREALATTGELFF. The CDR3, as DNA: TGCAGTGCTAGGGAAGCACTAGCGACCACCGGGGAGCTGTTTTTT.

V gene TRBV25-1 combines with J gene TRBJ2-7; weak D call: TRBD1 (6 bases). The V gene lost 4 bases and the J gene lost 5 bases, with 12 bases spanning the gap. The CDR3 has 13 residues. In germline, CDR1 is MGHDK, CDR2 SYGVNS. CDR3 nucleotides: TGTGCCAGCAGTGTACAGGGTATCAACGAGCAGTACTTC. Encoded protein: CASSVQGINEQYF.